Reported below is one T cell receptor beta chain. This sample is drawn from a study of Ad26.COV2.S vaccination and SARS-CoV-2 variants. Overall study context: Trial arm assignment for the donor was COV1001 Ad26.COV2.S. Ad26.COV2.S was injected intramuscularly once or twice, 56 days apart.

Treatment denoted: about 20 received Ad26.COV2.S at low or high dose, single or two shots; 5 received placebo; per-sample allocation not given. Collection of samples fell on day 63 after the first vaccine or placebo injection. The CDR3 extends over 20 amino acids. The germline V gene has CDR1 MRHNA and CDR2 SNTAGT. V lost 2 bases and J lost 2; bases outside the gene matches: 17. Profiled with immunoSEQ multiplex PCR; TCRdb holds only in-frame clones, not every one. Counted here are around 400,000 clones, 89% occurring once; the ten biggest clones make up under 2%. This receptor was identified in a person aged 18-60 years who received the Ad26.COV2.S COVID-19 vaccine or a placebo. The rearrangement joins TRBV6-4 to TRBJ2-1; TRBD2 aligns across 8 bases. This specimen consisted of peripheral blood, obtained in a trial of Ad26.COV2.S vaccine versus placebo. DNA of the CDR3: TGTGCCAGCAGTGACAGTCCACTAGCGGCGACCCAAGGCGCCTACAATGAGCAGTTCTTC. Translated, it gives CASSDSPLAATQGAYNEQFF.